Presented here are 26 T cell receptor beta chains from one specimen sequenced in a study of blood T cell repertoires in COVID-19. Data came from immunoSEQ multiplex PCR; TCRdb stores just in-frame clones and leaves some out. The profile shows fewer than 150,000 clones, roughly 84% of them singletons. Sequencing was performed on peripheral blood. Receptors were obtained from a woman aged 25 to 39 who had recovered from COVID-19.

This clone has only one observation. The chain recombines TRBV5-1 with TRBJ2-5, with TRBD2 identical over 10 bases. Losses at the gene ends were 0 bases for V and 5 bases for J; bases not matched to a gene: 7. This CDR3 contains 16 residues. Germline-derived CDR1 and CDR2 are SGHRS and YFSETQ. CDR3 DNA: TGCGCCAGCAGCTTGGCTGCGGGACTAGCGAGCGAGACCCAGTACTTC. Protein sequence: CASSLAAGLASETQYF.

The V gene is TRBV15, the J gene TRBJ2-1; 9 bases match TRBD1. The length of the CDR3 is 16 residues. After removal of 6 bases from V and 8 bases from J, the junction contained 14 bases not matched to a gene. Germline CDR1 and CDR2: LNHNV and YYDKDF (reference sequence). DNA of the CDR3: TGTGCCACCAGTTTCACCCGGGACAGGGAGATCCATGAGCAGTTCTTC. This sequence encodes CATSFTRDREIHEQFF.

The V gene is TRBV19, the J gene TRBJ1-5; TRBD1 matches at 7 bases. CDR1 and CDR2 (germline): LNHDA, SQIVND (reference sequence). The length of the CDR3 is 15 residues. J gave up 9 bases and V 5 bases, and 13 bases lay outside the gene matches. CDR3 sequence: CASSARDSGTRPQHF. Written as DNA, the CDR3 is TGTGCCAGTAGTGCCCGGGACAGTGGGACCCGGCCCCAGCATTTT.

The rearrangement uses TRBV5-1 and TRBJ1-1, with D maybe TRBD1 (6 bases). Germline loops: CDR1 SGHRS, CDR2 YFSETQ. This CDR3 has 14 amino acids. V was pared by 4 bases and J by 1 base, with 11 bases between. CDR3 amino acids: CASSNGQPNTEAFF. The CDR3 DNA reads as TGCGCCAGCAGCAATGGACAGCCGAACACTGAAGCTTTCTTT.

The rearrangement joins TRBV9 to TRBJ2-1, with 15 nucleotides matching TRBD2. The germline CDR1 and CDR2 sequences are SGDLS and YYNGEE. The CDR3 has 16 amino acids. The V gene end was trimmed by 3 bases and the J gene end by 7 bases; junction bases not matched to a gene: 5. The CDR3 here is CASSAGTSGGRNEQFF. CDR3 bases: TGTGCCAGCAGCGCCGGGACTAGCGGGGGGAGGAATGAGCAGTTCTTC.

V is TRBV4-1 and J is TRBJ2-1; D possibly corresponds to TRBD2 (5 bases). The CDR3 has 14 residues. The V gene's germline CDR1 is MGHRA and CDR2 YSYEKL. The V end lost 1 base, the J end lost 10 bases, and 14 bases lay between the germline ends. Written as DNA, the CDR3 is TGCGCCAGCAGCCAAGGGGGAGACCTGGTGGAGCAGTTCTTC. Its protein is CASSQGGDLVEQFF.

The rearrangement uses TRBV6-1 and TRBJ1-2; D perhaps matches TRBD1 (5 bases). CDR3 length: 12 amino acids. V lost 3 bases and J lost 5, with 7 bases in between. Germline CDR1 is MNHNS and CDR2 is SASEGT. Here the CDR3 DNA reads TGTGCCAGCAGTGACAGGGCTTATGGCTACACCTTC. The encoded protein is CASSDRAYGYTF.

The rearrangement uses TRBV2 and TRBJ2-1, with 7 bases matching TRBD2. CDR3 length: 15 residues. The trim removed 5 bases at V and 0 bases at J, leaving 4 bases unmatched. Germline V CDR1 and CDR2: SNHLY, FYNNEI. CDR3 nucleotide sequence: TGTGCCAGCAGTTGGGGGGGGATCTCCTACAATGAGCAGTTCTTC. Protein: CASSWGGISYNEQFF.

The chain uses TRBV5-8 and TRBJ2-7; no clear D. The CDR3 is 14 residues long. The V end was cut by 4 bases, the J end by 1 base, with 12 bases between. Germline V CDR1 and CDR2: SGHTS, YDEGEE. CDR3: CASSTASGSYEQYF. CDR3 coding DNA: TGTGCCAGCAGCACCGCCTCGGGTTCCTACGAGCAGTACTTC. The whole variable domain, filled in from reference TRBV5-8 and TRBJ2-7, reads EAGVTQSPTHLIKTRGQQATLRCSPISGHTSVYWYQQALGLGLQFLLWYDEGEERNRGNFPPRFSGRQFPNYSSELNVNALELEDSALYLCASSTASGSYEQYFGPGTRLTVT.

The V call is TRBV7-6, the J call TRBJ1-2; D gene unclear. Germline V gene data show CDR1 as SGHVS and CDR2 as FNYEAQ. V was cut by 0 bases and J by 8 bases, with 10 bases left in between. This CDR3 is built from 13 residues. CDR3: CASSLAGPEGYTF. DNA of the CDR3: TGTGCCAGCAGCTTAGCTGGGCCGGAAGGCTACACCTTC.

This chain connects TRBV18 to TRBJ1-2; 9 bases fit TRBD1. The CDR3 sequence is 15 residues long. Germline V gene lookup returns CDR1 KGHSH and CDR2 LQKENI. V lost 2 bases to trimming and J lost 3 bases; unmatched junction nucleotides: 4. CDR3 DNA: TGTGCCAGCTCACCAGAGACAGGGGGGTACTATGGCTACACCTTC. This encodes CASSPETGGYYGYTF.

The chain is built from TRBV15 and TRBJ1-1; 9 nucleotides align to TRBD1. The CDR3 spans 14 residues. V was pared by 3 bases and J by 1 base, with 0 bases of the junction left unmatched. Per the germline V gene, CDR1 is LNHNV and CDR2 is YYDKDF (reference sequence). CDR3 nucleotide sequence: TGTGCCACCAGCAGGGACAGGGGGAACACTGAAGCTTTCTTT. It specifies CATSRDRGNTEAFF.

The chain couples TRBV11-3 to TRBJ2-3; 9 nucleotides line up with TRBD1. The CDR3 runs 14 residues. Germline V lookup: CDR1 SGHNT, CDR2 YENEEA. Unmatched junction bases numbered 4, after V lost 3 bases and J lost 6 bases. CDR3 DNA: TGTGCCAGCAGCTTGGGACAGGGTGGGGATACGCAGTATTTT. Translating gives CASSLGQGGDTQYF.

The chain carries TRBV5-4 and TRBJ1-2; D might be TRBD1 (5 bases). This CDR3 has 13 residues. Per germline, CDR1 SGHNT and CDR2 YYREEE (reference sequence). Trimming shortened V by 3 bases and J by 4 bases, and 10 bases separated the two germline ends. CDR3 in amino acids: CASSSGGIYGYTF. CDR3 in DNA: TGTGCCAGCAGCTCGGGGGGAATCTATGGCTACACCTTC.

About this clone itself: Other DNA sequences in this sample translate to the same CDR3. The rearrangement joins TRBV19 to TRBJ2-1; no reliable D call. Trimming removed 1 base from V and 0 bases from J, with 7 bases in between. The CDR3 has 15 amino acids. CDR1 is LNHDA, CDR2 SQIVND, per germline (reference sequence). The CDR3 region has the DNA TGTGCCAGTAGTATAGGTCCTAGCTCCTACAATGAGCAGTTCTTC. It codes for CASSIGPSSYNEQFF.

The chain combines TRBV2 with TRBJ1-2; 9 bases line up with TRBD1. Germline V lookup: CDR1 SNHLY, CDR2 FYNNEI. J gave up 2 bases and V 9 bases, and 1 base lay outside the gene matches. The CDR3 totals 12 residues. CDR3 region: CASGQGNYGYTF. The CDR3 coding sequence is TGTGCCAGTGGACAGGGGAACTATGGCTACACCTTC.

The chain joins TRBV11-2 to TRBJ2-7; 9 bases are a match to TRBD1. This CDR3 region has 15 residues. Trimming at V came to 4 bases and at J to 1 base, leaving 5 bases not matched to a gene. The germline V gene encodes CDR1 SGHAT and CDR2 FQNNGV. CDR3 residues: CASSSQQGASYEQYF. The CDR3, as DNA: TGTGCCAGCAGCTCACAACAGGGGGCGTCCTACGAGCAGTACTTC.

This chain connects TRBV27 to TRBJ2-2, with 7 bases matching TRBD1. The germline CDR1 and CDR2 sequences are MNHEY and SMNVEV (reference sequence). The CDR3 totals 16 residues. Trimming cost V 4 bases and J 6 bases; bases outside gene matches: 11. CDR3 sequence (DNA): TGTGCCAGCAGTTCCCTAGACAGGGTTTCGGCCGGGGAGCTGTTTTTT. It codes for CASSSLDRVSAGELFF.

This clone was counted once. This chain connects TRBV11-2 to TRBJ2-1; TRBD2 matches 14 bases. CDR1 is SGHAT, CDR2 FQNNGV, per germline. The junction had 6 bases not matched to a gene; V was cut back by 5 bases and J by 0 bases. This CDR3 has 18 amino acids. For the CDR3, the DNA is TGTGCCAGCAGCCTAGCGACTAGCGGGAGGGCCTCCTACAATGAGCAGTTCTTC. Protein sequence: CASSLATSGRASYNEQFF.

The V call is TRBV18, the J call TRBJ2-7; 12 bases align to TRBD1. The CDR3 spans 14 residues. V trimming: 6 bases; J trimming: 4 bases; junction bases outside the gene matches: 4. The germline gives CDR1 KGHSH, CDR2 LQKENI. CDR3 region: CASSTGQGAYEQYF. The CDR3 DNA follows: TGTGCCAGCTCCACGGGACAGGGGGCGTACGAGCAGTACTTC.

V gene TRBV14 combines with J gene TRBJ1-2; D remains ambiguous. This CDR3 contains 13 residues. The V gene lost 1 base and the J gene lost 4 bases, with 7 bases spanning the gap. Germline V gene lookup returns CDR1 SGHDN and CDR2 FVKESK. For the CDR3, the DNA is TGTGCCAGCAGCCAAGCAAGCGGCTATGGCTACACCTTC. Translated, it gives CASSQASGYGYTF.

This chain uses TRBV27 with TRBJ2-5; TRBD2 might be the D (7 bases). Trimming pared 6 bases from V and 5 bases from J, leaving 16 bases between. Per the germline V gene, CDR1 is MNHEY and CDR2 is SMNVEV (reference sequence). This CDR3 contains 14 residues. The DNA for the CDR3 is TGTGCCAGCAGGGCGGCGGGGGCAGGGGAGACCCAGTACTTC. This sequence encodes CASRAAGAGETQYF.

The chain links TRBV21-1 to TRBJ1-1; the table assigns TRBD1, which was not confirmed against the DNA. TRBV21-1 is a pseudogene segment. The CDR3 contains 13 residues. CDR3 coding DNA: TGTGCCAGCAGCAGGGGGCGCGGAACTGAAGCTTTCTTT. It translates to CASSRGRGTEAFF.

The genes are TRBV5-6 and TRBJ2-5; D remains ambiguous. V lost 4 bases and J 4 bases, leaving 17 bases between the germline ends. The CDR3 has 15 amino acids. From germline, CDR1 is SGHDT and CDR2 YYEEEE. The CDR3 here is CASSTTPLARETQYF. For the CDR3, the DNA is TGTGCCAGCAGCACCACCCCTTTGGCTAGAGAGACCCAGTACTTC.

This chain uses TRBV5-1 with TRBJ1-5, with no clear D. Germline V lookup: CDR1 SGHRS, CDR2 YFSETQ. Trimming removed 1 base from V and 2 bases from J, with 4 bases in between. The CDR3 runs 13 residues. The CDR3 coding sequence is TGCGCCAGCAGCTTGTCTGGCAATCAGCCCCAGCATTTT. Residues: CASSLSGNQPQHF.

This rearrangement joins TRBV3-1 (or the pseudogene TRBV3-2) to TRBJ1-1, with 8 bases identical to TRBD1. V lost 5 bases, J lost 1 base, and 6 bases stayed unmatched. There are 15 residues in the CDR3. Germline V gives CDR1 LGHDT, CDR2 YNNKEL (reference sequence). The CDR3 sequence is CASSSRTGSNTEAFF. The CDR3 DNA follows: TGTGCCAGCAGCTCTCGGACAGGGTCGAACACTGAAGCTTTCTTT.